These 28 T cell receptor beta chains came from one sample sequenced in a study of vaccination and CD4 T cells after COVID-19. Their target antigens are unknown. At the Johns Hopkins FTIC core, DNA taken from cultured CD4+ T cells was sequenced by way of the Oncomine TCR Beta short-read assay. TCRdb fed the PCR reads into MiXCR, producing one record per CDR3 protein. The sample carries fewer than 20,000 distinct CDR3 sequences, about two fifths recorded once. Treatment of the sample: roughly 10-day PBMC culture with coronavirus spike peptide pools or control peptides (ViraFEST assay). The sample here was CD4+ T cells from blood, cultured in vitro, taken before SARS-CoV-2 vaccination. The receptors come from a human donor who had recovered from COVID-19.

This clonotype was seen a few times. This sequence joins TRBV11-3 and TRBJ2-5; 11 bases match TRBD2. Per the germline V gene, CDR1 is SGHNT and CDR2 is YENEEA. CDR3 size: 14 residues. The V segment lost 6 bases and the J segment 7 bases; nucleotides outside the gene matches: 7. DNA for the CDR3: TGTGCCAGCAGACCCGGGACTAGCGGAGCGACCCAGTACTTC. Its protein is CASRPGTSGATQYF.

This sequence joins TRBV12-3 or TRBV12-4 and TRBJ2-2; D is possibly TRBD1 or TRBD2 (5 bases each). The CDR3 runs 13 residues. Trimming took 6 bases from V and 5 from J, leaving 10 bases between them. The CDR3 bases are TGTGCCAGCAGCCAGGGAGCTACCGGGGAGCTGTTTTTT. Translation: CASSQGATGELFF.

The chain uses TRBV19 and TRBJ1-2, with TRBD1 identical over 7 bases. The germline V gene encodes CDR1 LNHDA and CDR2 SQIVND (reference sequence). With V trimmed by 10 bases and J by 4 bases, 9 bases remained unmatched. The CDR3 runs to 13 residues. The chain's CDR3 is CATELQGLYGYTF. CDR3 in DNA: TGTGCCACCGAACTACAGGGGCTCTATGGCTACACCTTC.

The chain is built from TRBV29-1 and TRBJ2-3; the D gene is possibly TRBD2 (6 bases). CDR1 is SQVTM, CDR2 ANQGSEA, per germline. Trimming stripped 4 bases from V and 0 bases from J, with 11 bases between. The CDR3 runs to 14 residues. The CDR3 loop reads CSVGGEPSTDTQYF. The CDR3 nucleotides are TGCAGCGTTGGGGGGGAGCCTAGCACAGATACGCAGTATTTT.

This chain uses TRBV20-1 with TRBJ2-1, with D unclear. Trimming cost V 3 bases and J 9 bases, with 12 bases left between them. CDR3 size: 12 residues. The germline V gene encodes CDR1 DFQATT and CDR2 SNEGSKA (reference sequence). The CDR3 DNA is TGCAGTGCTAGGGGTAATAGTCGTGAGCAGTTCTTC. Its protein product is CSARGNSREQFF.

The chain employs TRBV15 and TRBJ1-1; 7 bases map to TRBD1. This CDR3 is 14 amino acids long. The V gene end was trimmed by 3 bases and the J gene end by 7 bases; junction bases not matched to a gene: 8. Per germline, CDR1 LNHNV and CDR2 YYDKDF (reference sequence). The CDR3: CATSRDRRLSEAFF. CDR3 DNA sequence: TGTGCCACCAGCAGGGACAGGAGATTGAGTGAAGCTTTCTTT.

The chain is built from TRBV7-9 and TRBJ1-1, with 7 nucleotides matching TRBD1. CDR1 and CDR2 from the germline V gene are SEHNR and FQNEAQ (reference sequence). The junction had 5 bases not matched to a gene; V was cut back by 3 bases and J by 4 bases. The CDR3 spans 14 residues. The CDR3 nucleotides read TGTGCCAGCAGCTTGAGGAGGGGGCTCACTGAAGCTTTCTTT. This sequence encodes CASSLRRGLTEAFF.

V and J are TRBV6-1 and TRBJ2-7; 11 positions match TRBD2. J gave up 2 bases and V 7 bases, and 4 bases lay outside the gene matches. The CDR3 is made up of 14 amino acids. Germline V gives CDR1 MNHNS, CDR2 SASEGT. This CDR3 reads CASTLTSGAYEQYF. The CDR3 nucleotides read TGTGCCAGCACCCTGACTAGCGGGGCCTACGAGCAGTACTTC.

This chain uses TRBV7-2 with TRBJ2-3, with 14 bases aligning to TRBD2. This CDR3 contains 17 residues. After removal of 0 bases from V and 4 bases from J, the junction contained 3 bases not matched to a gene. Germline V CDR1 and CDR2: SGHTA, FQGNSA. Here the CDR3 reads CASSLAGTSGSADTQYF. The CDR3 region has the DNA TGTGCCAGCAGCTTAGCGGGGACTAGCGGGAGCGCAGATACGCAGTATTTT.

The gene calls are TRBV7-2 and TRBJ1-2; D is unclear. There are 12 residues in the CDR3. Germline assignment: CDR1 SGHTA and CDR2 FQGNSA. V lost 0 bases to trimming and J lost 4 bases, with 3 bases between them. The CDR3 loop is CASSLASYGYTF. The CDR3 DNA reads as TGTGCCAGCAGCTTAGCGAGCTATGGCTACACCTTC.

The chain is built from TRBV7-2 and TRBJ2-1, with D possibly matching TRBD2 (5 bases). The V end was cut by 3 bases, the J end by 4 bases, with 13 bases between. Germline V CDR1 and CDR2: SGHTA, FQGNSA. The length of the CDR3 is 15 residues. In nucleotides, the CDR3 is TGTGCCAGCAGCTTTGGACGGACTGGATACAATGAGCAGTTCTTC. Protein sequence: CASSFGRTGYNEQFF.

This chain connects TRBV2 to TRBJ2-3; D call uncertain. Deletions cut 8 bases from V and 3 bases from J, with 18 bases between. Germline CDR1 is SNHLY and CDR2 is FYNNEI. The CDR3 has 15 amino acids. CDR3 DNA: TGTGCCAGCTCTCCTCGACGGTTGGGTACAGATACGCAGTATTTT. Its protein product is CASSPRRLGTDTQYF.

The genes are TRBV6-1 and TRBJ1-1; D call uncertain. V shed 6 bases and J shed 5 bases, with 4 bases lying between them. CDR1 and CDR2 from the germline V gene are MNHNS and SASEGT. The CDR3 is 10 residues long. CDR3 bases: TGTGCCAGCAGAGCAACTGAAGCTTTCTTT. This encodes CASRATEAFF.

In its sample, this clonotype is medium-sized. The chain links TRBV20-1 to TRBJ1-5; D remains unclear. The germline V gene has CDR1 DFQATT and CDR2 SNEGSKA (reference sequence). V lost 6 bases to trimming and J lost 7 bases, with 19 bases between them. The CDR3 covers 14 residues. CDR3 in amino acids: CSAPPPGRRQPQHF. For the CDR3, the DNA is TGCAGTGCACCTCCCCCTGGCCGCAGGCAGCCCCAGCATTTT.

There are a few counts of this clonotype. This rearrangement joins TRBV12-3 or TRBV12-4 to TRBJ2-3, with 10 bases fitting TRBD2. This CDR3 is 15 amino acids long. After removal of 4 bases from V and 2 bases from J, the junction contained 3 bases not matched to a gene. CDR3 region: CASSWTSGVTDTQYF. DNA of the CDR3: TGTGCCAGCAGTTGGACTAGCGGAGTCACAGATACGCAGTATTTT.

This rearrangement joins TRBV12-3 or TRBV12-4 to TRBJ1-6; TRBD1 is a possible D gene (5 bases). Trimming took 5 bases from V and 7 from J, leaving 15 bases between them. This CDR3 spans 15 amino acids. CDR3 sequence reads: CASSPAGTGNSPLHF. The CDR3, as DNA: TGTGCCAGCAGTCCTGCCGGGACGGGGAATTCACCCCTCCACTTT.

V is TRBV29-1 and J is TRBJ1-1; D remains unclear. In germline, CDR1 is SQVTM, CDR2 ANQGSEA. The CDR3 spans 13 residues. With 5 bases removed from V and 0 bases from J, the gap between germline ends came to 10 bases. The CDR3: CSVRGKMNTEAFF. Written as DNA, the CDR3 is TGCAGCGTTCGAGGGAAGATGAACACTGAAGCTTTCTTT.

The chain couples TRBV29-1 to TRBJ2-2, with D hard to call. Germline V gives CDR1 SQVTM, CDR2 ANQGSEA. The CDR3 runs 15 residues. V was clipped by 7 bases and J by 4 bases, with 19 bases between them. The chain's CDR3 is CSAQSYISGTGELFF. The CDR3 DNA follows: TGCAGCGCCCAAAGTTACATATCAGGCACCGGGGAGCTGTTTTTT.

The chain combines TRBV1 with TRBJ1-5; TRBD1, the table's D call, was not compared with the DNA. TRBV1 is a listed pseudogene. The CDR3 is 18 residues long. The chain's CDR3 is CTSSQDRTGQGDNQPQHF. The CDR3 nucleotides read TGCACCAGCAGCCAAGATAGGACGGGCCAGGGAGACAATCAGCCCCAGCATTTT.

The V call is TRBV4-2, the J call TRBJ2-3; D is uncertain. The V and J ends lost 6 bases and 1 base respectively, with 2 bases between them. The germline CDR1 and CDR2 sequences are LGHNA and YNFKEQ. The CDR3 has 11 residues. The CDR3, as DNA: TGTGCCAGCAGGCGCACAGATACGCAGTATTTT. Protein: CASRRTDTQYF.

The chain has TRBV11-3 and TRBJ2-7; 8 bases are shared with TRBD1. From germline, CDR1 is SGHNT and CDR2 YENEEA. The CDR3 consists of 16 residues. The V and J ends lost 1 base and 2 bases, in that order; junction bases with no gene match: 7. CDR3 loop: CASSLVRGPRPYEQYF. The DNA for the CDR3 is TGTGCCAGCAGCTTAGTCAGGGGGCCCCGTCCCTACGAGCAGTACTTC. Complete variable domain (other parts from reference TRBV11-3 and TRBJ2-7): EAGVVQSPRYKIIEKKQPVAFWCNPISGHNTLYWYLQNLGQGPELLIRYENEEAVDDSQLPKDRFSAERLKGVDSTLKIQPAELGDSAVYLCASSLVRGPRPYEQYFGPGTRLTVT.

In its sample, this clonotype was seen a few times. CDR3 in DNA: TGCAGTGCACCCACAGGCTTTGGAAACACCATATATTTT. Encoded protein: CSAPTGFGNTIYF. V gene TRBV20-1 combines with J gene TRBJ1-3, with D possibly being TRBD1 (5 bases). CDR1 and CDR2 (germline): DFQATT, SNEGSKA (reference sequence). The CDR3 totals 13 residues. V was cut by 6 bases and J by 3 bases, with 12 bases left in between.

This clonotype was recorded a few times. The V gene is TRBV6-5, the J gene TRBJ1-3; D is uncertain. The CDR3 contains 15 residues. Per the germline V gene, CDR1 is MNHEY and CDR2 is SVGAGI. The V end was cut by 0 bases, the J end by 2 bases, with 8 bases between. CDR3 protein: CASSYSGITGNTIYF. The CDR3 DNA is TGTGCCAGCAGTTACTCTGGGATAACTGGAAACACCATATATTTT.

This clonotype was seen a few times. The chain carries TRBV10-3 and TRBJ1-2; possibly TRBD1 for D (6 bases). Trimming left V 2 bases short and J 6 bases short, with 13 bases between. The CDR3 loop spans 14 amino acids. Germline V CDR1 and CDR2: ENHRY, SYGVKD. The CDR3 protein is CAISERTGWDGYTF. DNA for the CDR3: TGTGCCATCAGTGAGAGAACAGGGTGGGATGGCTACACCTTC.

This chain joins TRBV6-1 and TRBJ1-5; TRBD1 is a possible D gene (5 bases). CDR1 and CDR2 (germline): MNHNS, SASEGT. The CDR3 consists of 15 residues. V was shortened by 6 bases and J by 1 base, with 13 bases between the two germline ends. CDR3 sequence (DNA): TGTGCCAGCAGCCGGGGGTCGGAGAGCAATCAGCCCCAGCATTTT. This gives the protein CASSRGSESNQPQHF.

The CDR3 protein is CASSLVAGGETQYF. The CDR3 nucleotides read TGTGCCAGCAGCTTAGTGGCGGGCGGGGAGACCCAGTACTTC. The chain uses TRBV7-2 and TRBJ2-5, with D perhaps matching TRBD2 (5 bases). This CDR3 spans 14 amino acids. CDR1 and CDR2 (germline): SGHTA, FQGNSA. Trimming removed 1 base from V and 5 bases from J, with 11 bases in between. The full variable domain, in which reference TRBV7-2 and TRBJ2-5 provide the parts outside the CDR3, is GAGVSQSPSNKVTEKGKDVELRCDPISGHTALYWYRQSLGQGLEFLIYFQGNSAPDKSGLPSDRFSAERTGGSVSTLTIQRTQQEDSAVYLCASSLVAGGETQYFGPGTRLLVL.

This chain uses TRBV7-9 with TRBJ2-1; 9 nucleotides agree with TRBD2. Germline trimming cut 2 bases from V and 10 bases from J; bases unmatched to any gene: 18. CDR3 length: 18 amino acids. CDR1 and CDR2 from the germline V gene are SEHNR and FQNEAQ (reference sequence). The CDR3 sequence is CASSLYGSGGPPNREQFF. CDR3 DNA sequence: TGTGCCAGCAGCTTATATGGAAGCGGGGGGCCTCCAAATAGGGAGCAGTTCTTC. Combining the CDR3 with reference TRBV7-9 and TRBJ2-1 gives the whole variable domain DTGVSQNPRHKITKRGQNVTFRCDPISEHNRLYWYRQTLGQGPEFLTYFQNEAQLEKSRLLSDRFSAERPKGSFSTLEIQRTEQGDSAMYLCASSLYGSGGPPNREQFFGPGTRLTVL.

The rearrangement links TRBV6-5 to TRBJ2-7; D is possibly TRBD1 (6 bases). V was pared by 3 bases and J by 6 bases, with 15 bases between. The CDR3 totals 14 residues. CDR1 and CDR2 (germline): MNHEY, SVGAGI. For the CDR3, the DNA is TGTGCCAGCAGTTATGCTGAAGGGGGTGGCGAGCAGTACTTC. It translates to CASSYAEGGGEQYF.